Following are 24 T cell receptor beta chains from one sample sequenced in a study of blood T cells in healthy people across ages. Using a J-beta primer mix together with a sample-barcoded 5' primer, a second PCR was run for about 6 to 12 cycles. A single record per CDR3 protein comes from TCRdb applying MiXCR to the 5' RACE reads. The sample holds hundreds of thousands of distinct CDR3 sequences, roughly 64% seen once. The sample taken for sequencing was blood. Every receptor here comes from a man aged 25 to 45 in good health.

The rearrangement joins TRBV20-1 to TRBJ2-1; TRBD2 matches 9 bases. The germline gives CDR1 DFQATT, CDR2 SNEGSKA (reference sequence). The CDR3 is 15 residues long. The V gene end was trimmed by 5 bases and the J gene end by 6 bases; junction bases not matched to a gene: 11. This CDR3 is CSAPPSGKRANEQFF. DNA for the CDR3: TGCAGTGCTCCCCCTAGCGGGAAGCGCGCCAATGAGCAGTTCTTC.

The rearrangement links TRBV7-8 to TRBJ1-2; 8 bases agree with TRBD1. Germline V lookup: CDR1 SGHVS, CDR2 FQNEAQ. The CDR3 spans 15 residues. With V trimmed by 3 bases and J by 7 bases, 10 bases remained unmatched. CDR3 protein: CASSFYLRGQGGYTF. The CDR3 DNA follows: TGTGCCAGCAGCTTTTATCTCAGGGGGCAAGGTGGCTACACCTTC.

This rearrangement joins TRBV28 to TRBJ2-2, with TRBD1 as a possible D gene (6 bases). The CDR3 covers 16 residues. Looked up from germline, CDR1 is MDHEN and CDR2 is SYDVKM. V lost 4 bases and J lost 6, with 18 bases in between. Written as DNA, the CDR3 is TGTGCCAGCAGTTCGACACTACAGGGTTGGGCCGGGGAGCTGTTTTTT. This gives the protein CASSSTLQGWAGELFF.

CDR3 sequence (DNA): TGCAGTGCTGGCGGACTAGCGGGGGAGACCCAGTACTTC. It specifies CSAGGLAGETQYF. The rearrangement links TRBV20-1 to TRBJ2-7, with 12 bases identical to TRBD2. The tail of the sequence fits TRBJ2-5 better, so the J call may be wrong. This CDR3 region has 13 residues. Germline lookup yields CDR1 DFQATT and CDR2 SNEGSKA (reference sequence).

The V call is TRBV4-2, the J call TRBJ2-7; 9 bases are shared with TRBD1. This CDR3 has 14 residues. V was clipped by 6 bases and J by 5 bases; unmatched bases: 8. Germline-derived CDR1 and CDR2 are LGHNA and YNFKEQ. The CDR3 sequence: CASSPGTGLHEQYF. Here the CDR3 DNA reads TGTGCCAGCAGTCCCGGGACAGGGCTCCACGAGCAGTACTTC.

The rearrangement uses TRBV10-3 and TRBJ1-5; 11 bases agree with TRBD1. Trimming at V came to 6 bases and at J to 8 bases, leaving 3 bases not matched to a gene. Germline V CDR1 and CDR2: ENHRY, SYGVKD. CDR3 size: 13 residues. CDR3 nucleotides: TGTGCCATCAGACCGGGACAGGGGGAGCCCCAGCATTTT. Translation gives CAIRPGQGEPQHF.

In this sample, this clonotype turned up many times. J is TRBJ2-7 and V is TRBV7-2; 7 bases fit TRBD2. The CDR3 is made up of 14 amino acids. V lost 5 bases to trimming and J lost 1 base; unmatched junction nucleotides: 5. The germline V gene has CDR1 SGHTA and CDR2 FQGNSA. The CDR3 region has the DNA TGTGCCAGCAGCAGTACGGGGGGTTCCTACGAGCAGTACTTC. Translating gives CASSSTGGSYEQYF.

The rearrangement joins TRBV4-3 to TRBJ2-1; TRBD1 might be the D (5 bases). The CDR3 covers 13 residues. The germline V gene encodes CDR1 LGHNA and CDR2 YSLEER. Trimming removed 5 bases from V and 5 bases from J, with 10 bases in between. The CDR3 nucleotides are TGCGCCAGCAGCGGACAAAGGGACAATGAGCAGTTCTTC. It is translated as CASSGQRDNEQFF.

This clonotype turned up a few times. The genes are TRBV28 and TRBJ2-7; D call uncertain. CDR1 is MDHEN, CDR2 SYDVKM, per germline. Between the trimmed V and J ends, which lost 6 bases and 3 bases, there was a span of 12 bases. The CDR3 length is 13 residues. The CDR3 DNA is TGTGCCAGCAGCCTCGACGGCCTCTACGAGCAGTACTTC. Protein sequence: CASSLDGLYEQYF.

This sequence joins TRBV27 and TRBJ2-4; 9 nucleotides align to TRBD1. V lost 4 bases and J lost 4; bases outside the gene matches: 8. The length of the CDR3 is 16 residues. Germline assignment: CDR1 MNHEY and CDR2 SMNVEV (reference sequence). The CDR3 sequence is CASSWITGTGKNIQYF. CDR3 nucleotides: TGTGCCAGCAGTTGGATTACCGGGACAGGGAAAAACATTCAGTACTTC.

The chain carries TRBV7-2 and TRBJ2-5; D is unresolved. The assigned J gene may be wrong: the sequence end matches TRBJ2-7 better. CDR1 is SGHTA and CDR2 is FQGNSA in the germline V gene. The CDR3 length is 15 residues. The CDR3 region has the DNA TGTGCCAGCAGCTTACAAGGAACTACCCCTAGCGAGCAGTACTTC. Encoded protein: CASSLQGTTPSEQYF.

This clonotype showed up many times. The J gene is TRBJ2-1, the V gene TRBV27, with 9 bases that match TRBD2. CDR3 length: 14 residues. V was pared by 6 bases and J by 3 bases, with 3 bases of the junction left unmatched. CDR1 MNHEY and CDR2 SMNVEV come from the germline V gene (reference sequence). The CDR3 region has the DNA TGTGCCAGCAGCCTTAGCGGGAGCTACAATGAGCAGTTCTTC. The encoded protein is CASSLSGSYNEQFF.

There are a few counts of this clonotype. The chain has TRBV6-2 or TRBV6-3 and TRBJ2-1; D not certain. From germline, CDR1 is MNHEY and CDR2 SVGEGT. This CDR3 has 15 amino acids. V was pared by 0 bases and J by 6 bases, with 12 bases between. CDR3 residues: CASSYSMPGSNEQFF. Written as DNA, the CDR3 is TGTGCCAGCAGTTACTCGATGCCAGGATCCAATGAGCAGTTCTTC.

This chain uses TRBV6-5 with TRBJ2-7, with 11 bases lining up with TRBD2. This CDR3 is built from 14 residues. V was pared by 8 bases and J by 1 base, with 4 bases of the junction left unmatched. Looked up from germline, CDR1 is MNHEY and CDR2 is SVGAGI. The CDR3 is CASALAGGSYEQYF. The CDR3, as DNA: TGTGCCAGCGCATTAGCGGGAGGGTCCTACGAGCAGTACTTC.

V and J are TRBV5-6 and TRBJ1-6, with D unclear. The V gene lost 6 bases and the J gene lost 0 bases, with 13 bases spanning the gap. The CDR3 covers 16 residues. CDR1 and CDR2 (germline): SGHDT, YYEEEE. The CDR3 region has the DNA TGTGCCAGCACCCGGGATCTAGGCTCCTATAATTCACCCCTCCACTTT. Translated: CASTRDLGSYNSPLHF.

The table lists this clonotype with a few counts. The V call is TRBV10-3, the J call TRBJ2-6; D might be TRBD1 (5 bases). The germline CDR1 and CDR2 sequences are ENHRY and SYGVKD. CDR3 length: 16 amino acids. Deletions cut 6 bases from V and 0 bases from J, with 12 bases between. CDR3 in amino acids: CAIRETANSGANVLTF. CDR3 coding DNA: TGTGCCATCAGGGAGACAGCGAACTCTGGGGCCAACGTCCTGACTTTC.

The rearrangement links TRBV20-1 to TRBJ2-1, with 12 bases matching TRBD2. Germline V gene lookup returns CDR1 DFQATT and CDR2 SNEGSKA (reference sequence). The trim removed 5 bases at V and 7 bases at J, leaving 9 bases unmatched. The CDR3 is 15 amino acids. CDR3 nucleotide sequence: TGCAGTGCTGGAACTCACGGGACTAGCGGGAATGAGCAGTTCTTC. It specifies CSAGTHGTSGNEQFF.

This chain joins TRBV6-5 and TRBJ2-3; TRBD1 matches at 9 bases. Germline lookup yields CDR1 MNHEY and CDR2 SVGAGI. With V trimmed by 6 bases and J by 14 bases, 6 bases remained unmatched. This CDR3 has 11 amino acids. CDR3 bases: TGTGCCAGCAGCTCGGGGACAGGGACGTATTTT. Translated: CASSSGTGTYF.

The chain couples TRBV10-3 to TRBJ2-1; D is perhaps TRBD2 (6 bases). V was cut by 0 bases and J by 4 bases, with 25 bases left in between. Germline V CDR1 and CDR2: ENHRY, SYGVKD. The CDR3 spans 20 residues. The CDR3 DNA sequence: TGTGCCATCAGTGAGTCGCTAGTCGGGCGGGGTCACTCCCGGTACAATGAGCAGTTCTTC. It yields the protein CAISESLVGRGHSRYNEQFF.

This clonotype was counted a few times. This rearrangement joins TRBV7-2 to TRBJ2-1; 8 bases align to TRBD2. Germline V lookup: CDR1 SGHTA, CDR2 FQGNSA. Trimming cost V 6 bases and J 4 bases; bases outside gene matches: 5. This CDR3 is built from 14 residues. The CDR3 sequence: CASSAQRGYNEQFF. The CDR3 coding sequence is TGTGCCAGCAGTGCTCAGCGGGGGTACAATGAGCAGTTCTTC.

This clonotype was counted a few times. The chain recombines TRBV12-3 or TRBV12-4 with TRBJ1-2; no definite D call. V was clipped by 5 bases and J by 6 bases, with 13 bases between them. This CDR3 region has 13 residues. The CDR3 reads CASSASGTHGYTF. CDR3 coding DNA: TGTGCCAGCAGTGCCTCCGGTACTCATGGCTACACCTTC.

This chain uses TRBV6-2 or TRBV6-3 with TRBJ2-5; no firm D call. With the DNA end fitting TRBJ2-7 better, the J assignment may be wrong. The CDR3 totals 12 residues. Germline V CDR1 and CDR2: MNHEY, SVGEGT. In nucleotides, the CDR3 is TGTGCCAGCAGTACCTATAGTGACGAGCAGTACTTC. Translating it yields CASSTYSDEQYF.

At least ten counts were recorded for this clonotype. The genes are TRBV27 and TRBJ2-1, with 7 nucleotides matching TRBD2. Germline-derived CDR1 and CDR2 are MNHEY and SMNVEV (reference sequence). V lost 3 bases and J lost 3; bases outside the gene matches: 5. The length of the CDR3 is 15 residues. CDR3 sequence: CASSFLGGSYNEQFF. Written as DNA, the CDR3 is TGTGCCAGCAGTTTTCTCGGGGGGAGCTACAATGAGCAGTTCTTC.

The sample holds many counts of this clonotype. The chain has TRBV27 and TRBJ1-2; tentatively, D is TRBD1 (5 bases). The germline V gene encodes CDR1 MNHEY and CDR2 SMNVEV (reference sequence). The CDR3 runs to 14 residues. Trimming pared 3 bases from V and 5 bases from J, leaving 13 bases between. CDR3 in DNA: TGTGCCAGCAGTTTGAAAGGGGATGGATATGGCTACACCTTC. This gives the protein CASSLKGDGYGYTF.